The 24 T cell receptor beta chains reported below all come from one sample, sequenced in a study of shared clonotypes between healthy human individuals. Assay: immunoSEQ multiplex PCR; the TCRdb copy retains only in-frame clones and omits some. The sample has about 980,000 clones; 60% to 85% are singletons. The sequencing sample was made of memory CD4+ T cells sorted from blood. Subset defined: CD45RA-negative fraction. All receptors derive from a man aged 18-30 years in good health.

The table lists this clone with a count of one. J is TRBJ1-6 and V is TRBV28, with D maybe TRBD1 (5 bases). CDR1 and CDR2 (germline): MDHEN, SYDVKM. CDR3 length: 16 amino acids. Trimming removed 8 bases at V and 1 base at J, with 15 bases between. The chain's CDR3 is CASYPSEGSYNSPLHF. CDR3 DNA sequence: TGTGCCAGCTACCCATCCGAGGGGTCCTATAATTCACCCCTCCACTTT.

V gene TRBV6-5 combines with J gene TRBJ1-5, with D uncertain. This CDR3 is built from 12 residues. Germline V gene data show CDR1 as MNHEY and CDR2 as SVGAGI. V was cut by 5 bases and J by 9 bases, with 11 bases left in between. This chain's CDR3 is CASSATLGPQHF. CDR3 DNA sequence: TGTGCCAGCAGTGCGACCTTGGGGCCCCAGCATTTT.

This clone was counted at least ten times. The rearrangement uses TRBV6-1 and TRBJ1-2, with 7 bases matching TRBD1. J was trimmed by 7 bases and V by 3 bases; bases with no gene match: 5. The germline gives CDR1 MNHNS, CDR2 SASEGT. The CDR3 has 13 amino acids. Here the CDR3 reads CASSEDRIGGYTF. The CDR3, as DNA: TGTGCCAGCAGTGAGGACAGGATTGGTGGCTACACCTTC.

The chain joins TRBV6-5 to TRBJ2-7; D call uncertain. The V gene's germline CDR1 is MNHEY and CDR2 SVGAGI. The CDR3 consists of 15 residues. Trimming took 2 bases from V and 3 from J, leaving 14 bases between them. The CDR3: CASSYGVGPNYEQYF. CDR3 coding DNA: TGTGCCAGCAGTTACGGGGTCGGCCCCAACTACGAGCAGTACTTC.

This clone was recorded a few times. This chain connects TRBV18 to TRBJ1-2; TRBD1 might be the D (6 bases). V dropped 3 bases and J dropped 2 bases, with 25 bases sitting between them. CDR1 is KGHSH and CDR2 is LQKENI in the germline V gene. The CDR3 contains 19 residues. The CDR3 spells CASSPLGPGQETKNYGYTF. The CDR3 DNA follows: TGTGCCAGCTCACCGCTAGGTCCGGGACAAGAAACCAAAAACTATGGCTACACCTTC.

This clone came up once. The rearrangement uses TRBV2 and TRBJ1-1; TRBD1 aligns across 8 bases. Trimming removed 9 bases from V and 6 bases from J; junction bases left unmatched: 9. CDR3 length: 13 residues. Germline V gene data show CDR1 as SNHLY and CDR2 as FYNNEI. This chain's CDR3 is CASRQGTEAEAFF. The CDR3, as DNA: TGTGCCAGTCGACAGGGGACGGAGGCTGAAGCTTTCTTT.

V is TRBV18 and J is TRBJ2-7, with D uncertain. Trimming left V 6 bases short and J 4 bases short, with 13 bases between. Germline V gene lookup returns CDR1 KGHSH and CDR2 LQKENI. This CDR3 spans 13 amino acids. CDR3 nucleotide sequence: TGTGCCAGCTCGACCGAAGGAACGTACGAGCAGTACTTC. Protein: CASSTEGTYEQYF.

This chain uses TRBV19 with TRBJ1-1; tentative D call: TRBD1 (5 bases). The CDR3 sequence is 14 residues long. Germline values: CDR1 LNHDA, CDR2 SQIVND (reference sequence). V lost 8 bases and J 3 bases, leaving 16 bases between the germline ends. The CDR3 loop is CASRSDAGHTEAFF. The CDR3 DNA is TGTGCCAGTCGGAGTGATGCGGGGCACACTGAAGCTTTCTTT.

J is TRBJ2-3 and V is TRBV11-3, with D tentatively TRBD1 or TRBD2 (5 bases each). The CDR3 has 14 amino acids. Germline V CDR1 and CDR2: SGHNT, YENEEA. Trimming shortened V by 5 bases and J by 0 bases, and 9 bases separated the two germline ends. The CDR3 protein is CASSRGPSTDTQYF. The CDR3 nucleotides are TGTGCCAGCAGCCGGGGCCCTAGCACAGATACGCAGTATTTT.

This clone was counted once. The rearrangement uses TRBV5-1 and TRBJ1-4; tentative D call: TRBD1 (5 bases). Per germline, CDR1 SGHRS and CDR2 YFSETQ. Trimming took off 0 bases at V and 5 bases at J, with 20 bases between the two ends. This CDR3 contains 18 residues. DNA of the CDR3: TGCGCCAGCAGCTTGGAGCCAGGGAGAGCGGGAGTGAATGAAAAACTGTTTTTT. Amino acid sequence: CASSLEPGRAGVNEKLFF. Looking up the rest from reference TRBV5-1 and TRBJ1-4 gives the full variable domain: KAGVTQTPRYLIKTRGQQVTLSCSPISGHRSVSWYQQTPGQGLQFLFEYFSETQRNKGNFPGRFSGRQFSNSRSEMNVSTLELGDSALYLCASSLEPGRAGVNEKLFFGSGTQLSVL.

Comment on this clone: A much larger clone differs from this one at a single base, so this may be a read error. The CDR3 reads CASSPVSGNTIYF. For the CDR3, the DNA is TGTGCCAGCAGCCCCGTATCTGGAAACACCATATATTTT. The V gene is TRBV13, the J gene TRBJ1-3; D uncertain. The V gene lost 5 bases and the J gene lost 1 base, with 6 bases spanning the gap. The CDR3 has 13 residues. Germline CDR1 reads PRHDT; CDR2 reads FYEKMQ (reference sequence).

V and J are TRBV9 and TRBJ2-1; TRBD2 is a possible D gene (5 bases). V was shortened by 0 bases and J by 3 bases, with 10 bases between the two germline ends. The length of the CDR3 is 15 residues. Germline loops: CDR1 SGDLS, CDR2 YYNGEE. The CDR3 protein is CASSVAVGSYNEQFF. CDR3 sequence (DNA): TGTGCCAGCAGCGTAGCTGTAGGGAGCTACAATGAGCAGTTCTTC.

A note on this clone: Other nucleotide sequences from this sample produce the same CDR3. The V and J genes are TRBV7-2 and TRBJ1-4, with D possibly being TRBD1 (6 bases). This CDR3 is built from 15 residues. Germline values: CDR1 SGHTA, CDR2 FQGNSA. V lost 4 bases and J lost 2, with 11 bases in between. The CDR3 DNA sequence: TGTGCCAGCAGCTCACAAGGGGGGACTAATGAAAAACTGTTTTTT. The encoded protein is CASSSQGGTNEKLFF.

This clone was observed a few times. The V gene is TRBV4-1, the J gene TRBJ2-7; possibly TRBD1 for D (6 bases). The CDR3 totals 14 residues. The V gene lost 3 bases and the J gene lost 2 bases, with 11 bases spanning the gap. Germline CDR1 is MGHRA and CDR2 is YSYEKL. This CDR3 reads CASSQQGPTYEQYF. CDR3 bases: TGCGCCAGCAGCCAGCAGGGGCCCACCTACGAGCAGTACTTC.

This clone was observed once. The chain combines TRBV7-2 with TRBJ1-3; D unclear. The CDR3 extends over 15 amino acids. Deletions cut 6 bases from V and 0 bases from J, with 12 bases between. Germline V gene sequence: CDR1 SGHTA, CDR2 FQGNSA. The CDR3 sequence is CASRTDGISGNTIYF. CDR3 sequence (DNA): TGTGCCAGCAGAACGGACGGAATCTCTGGAAACACCATATATTTT.

V gene TRBV5-1 combines with J gene TRBJ2-2, with 7 bases fitting TRBD1. This CDR3 comprises 16 residues. V lost 0 bases and J lost 4; bases outside the gene matches: 6. The germline V gene encodes CDR1 SGHRS and CDR2 YFSETQ. This CDR3 reads CASSLAGTVTTGELFF. In DNA, the CDR3 is TGCGCCAGCAGCTTGGCCGGGACAGTTACCACCGGGGAGCTGTTTTTT.

The rearrangement uses TRBV4-1 and TRBJ1-4; TRBD1 is a possible D gene (5 bases). The CDR3 has 14 residues. The ends were cut back, 3 bases at V and 9 bases at J, with 14 bases in the middle. Germline V CDR1 and CDR2: MGHRA, YSYEKL. CDR3 nucleotide sequence: TGCGCCAGCAGCCAGGCGAGGGACGCTCAAAAACTGTTTTTT. As protein: CASSQARDAQKLFF.

This sequence joins TRBV9 and TRBJ2-3; D unresolved. CDR3 size: 17 residues. V lost 2 bases to trimming and J lost 4 bases, with 20 bases between them. The germline V gene has CDR1 SGDLS and CDR2 YYNGEE. The CDR3 nucleotides read TGTGCCAGCAGCGTGGGTCGTGGCGGCACTCTGTCAGATACGCAGTATTTT. Its translation is CASSVGRGGTLSDTQYF.

This rearrangement joins TRBV7-2 to TRBJ1-6; 8 positions agree with TRBD1. In germline, CDR1 is SGHTA, CDR2 FQGNSA. This CDR3 has 18 amino acids. V was clipped by 1 base and J by 7 bases; unmatched bases: 12. CDR3 protein: CASSLVPTGVPVNSPLHF. The CDR3 region has the DNA TGTGCCAGCAGCTTAGTTCCGACAGGGGTCCCTGTAAATTCACCCCTCCACTTT.

The CDR3 sequence: CAISAGLGMNTEAFF. The CDR3 DNA is TGTGCCATCAGTGCGGGGTTGGGCATGAACACTGAAGCTTTCTTT. The chain is built from TRBV10-3 and TRBJ1-1; D remains ambiguous. CDR3 length: 15 amino acids. The V and J ends lost 4 bases and 0 bases respectively, with 12 bases between them. The germline gives CDR1 ENHRY, CDR2 SYGVKD.

The rearrangement uses TRBV10-3 and TRBJ2-2; D gene uncertain. Germline V gene sequence: CDR1 ENHRY, CDR2 SYGVKD. Deletions cut 7 bases from V and 0 bases from J, with 15 bases between. The CDR3 spans 16 residues. The CDR3 loop reads CAIKPDKNANTGELFF. For the CDR3, the DNA is TGTGCCATCAAACCAGATAAAAACGCGAACACCGGGGAGCTGTTTTTT.

The DNA of the CDR3 is TGTGCCTGGAGTGCAGGGGGGGATCAGCCCCAGCATTTT. Protein sequence: CAWSAGGDQPQHF. The chain uses TRBV30 and TRBJ1-5; 7 nucleotides line up with TRBD1. The germline V gene encodes CDR1 GTSNPN and CDR2 SVGIG (reference sequence). With 1 base clipped from V and 5 bases from J, the junction kept 2 bases outside the gene matches. This CDR3 is 13 amino acids long.

The chain is built from TRBV10-1 and TRBJ1-3; 7 bases are a match to TRBD1. The germline V gene encodes CDR1 WNHNN and CDR2 SYGVQD (reference sequence). There are 13 residues in the CDR3. V was clipped by 6 bases and J by 3 bases; unmatched bases: 2. The CDR3 coding sequence is TGCGCCAGCAGCGACAGGGTTGGAAACACCATATATTTT. This gives the protein CASSDRVGNTIYF.

This clone was detected only a few times. V and J are TRBV11-2 and TRBJ1-2; 7 nucleotides align to TRBD1. The J segment lost 3 bases and the V segment lost 10 bases, leaving 11 bases of the junction unmatched. CDR3 length equals 14 residues. Germline CDR1 and CDR2: SGHAT and FQNNGV. The DNA for the CDR3 is TGTGCCACCAGGGGGACAGAAGGGGACTATGGCTACACCTTC. It yields the protein CATRGTEGDYGYTF.